Sequencing of this T cell receptor beta chain was carried out in a study of T cells after yellow fever vaccination. Study results and caveats: Detected again after the booster were most primary-vaccination clones, at 96% CD4 and 80% to 90% CD8. A small share of clonotypes appeared in both CD4 and CD8 compartments.

In making TCR cDNA, 5'RACE template switching added a universal primer site and UMIs to it. TCRdb called the 5' RACE reads again in MiXCR, with one record for every CDR3 protein. The sample contains more than 350,000 distinct CDR3 sequences, 11% of which appear only once. This clonotype was counted between two and nine times. Its antigen is as yet unknown. The length of the CDR3 is 14 residues. The germline V gene has CDR1 SGHTA and CDR2 FQGNSA. The V and J ends lost 3 bases and 8 bases respectively, with 14 bases between them. The source is a man aged 18 to 29 who received the YFV17D yellow fever vaccine. The chain couples TRBV7-2 to TRBJ2-1; TRBD2 is a possible D gene (5 bases). The sequencing here drew on PBMCs, taken on the day of the first yellow fever vaccination. The CDR3, as DNA: TGTGCCAGCAGCTTCGTCGGACTTAAGGATGAGCAGTTCTTC. This encodes CASSFVGLKDEQFF.